This entry concerns a single T cell receptor (beta chain). This record comes from a study of blood T cells in healthy people across ages. In terms of origin and age, donors were healthy Caucasian individuals from Russia aged about 6 to 90. CDR1 and CDR2 from the germline V gene are SGHRS and YFSETQ. Deletions cut 0 bases from V and 4 bases from J, with 10 bases between. There are 14 residues in the CDR3. It was with a sample-barcoded 5' primer and a J-beta primer mix that a second PCR of about 6 to 12 cycles was run. All cDNA molecules were each tagged by a template-switch adaptor with 12 random nucleotides. One entry per CDR3 protein results from TCRdb running MiXCR on the 5' RACE reads. The table lists about 760,000 distinct CDR3 sequences, 20% to 30% of them singletons, with roughly a tenth in the top ten. The same data also contributed to another study, on T cells of mothers and their children.

The chain is built from TRBV5-1 and TRBJ2-5, with a tentative D call TRBD1 (6 bases). Sequencing input: blood. The receptor comes from a boy aged 5-17 years in good health. CDR3 region: CASSLATGPETQYF. The CDR3 DNA is TGCGCCAGCAGCTTGGCTACAGGGCCAGAGACCCAGTACTTC.